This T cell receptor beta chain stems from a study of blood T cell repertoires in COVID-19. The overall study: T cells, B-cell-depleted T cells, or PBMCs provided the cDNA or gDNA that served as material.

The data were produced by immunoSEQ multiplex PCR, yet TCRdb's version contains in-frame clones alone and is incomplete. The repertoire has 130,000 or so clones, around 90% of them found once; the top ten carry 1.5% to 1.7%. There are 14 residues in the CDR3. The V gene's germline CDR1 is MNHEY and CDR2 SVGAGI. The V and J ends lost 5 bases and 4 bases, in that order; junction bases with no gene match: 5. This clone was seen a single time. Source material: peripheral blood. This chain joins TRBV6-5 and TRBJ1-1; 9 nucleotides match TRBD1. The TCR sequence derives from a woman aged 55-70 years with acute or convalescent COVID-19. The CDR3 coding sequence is TGTGCCAGCAGTCGACAGGGGGGGACCACTGAAGCTTTCTTT. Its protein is CASSRQGGTTEAFF.